The clone carrying this TCR beta chain was counted a few times. Its antigen is undetermined. This CDR3 comprises 14 residues. With 3 bases removed from V and 1 base from J, the gap between germline ends came to 9 bases. The data were taken from a study of response to subunit inactivated influenza vaccine. Study-wide findings and caveats: Authors suggested seasonal influenza vaccinations each recruit few new T cells.

TCRdb fed the RT-PCR reads into MiXCR, producing one record per CDR3 protein. The repertoire holds roughly 700,000 distinct CDR3 sequences, with about 15% as singletons. The chain joins TRBV12-3 or TRBV12-4 to TRBJ1-1, with D uncertain. Sequenced material: PBMCs from blood, taken less than 15 days before vaccination. The clonotype comes from a man aged 45 to 65 who received an inactivated influenza vaccine. In nucleotides, the CDR3 is TGTGCCAGCAGTTTCGACAAGACGAACACTGAAGCTTTCTTT. It specifies CASSFDKTNTEAFF.